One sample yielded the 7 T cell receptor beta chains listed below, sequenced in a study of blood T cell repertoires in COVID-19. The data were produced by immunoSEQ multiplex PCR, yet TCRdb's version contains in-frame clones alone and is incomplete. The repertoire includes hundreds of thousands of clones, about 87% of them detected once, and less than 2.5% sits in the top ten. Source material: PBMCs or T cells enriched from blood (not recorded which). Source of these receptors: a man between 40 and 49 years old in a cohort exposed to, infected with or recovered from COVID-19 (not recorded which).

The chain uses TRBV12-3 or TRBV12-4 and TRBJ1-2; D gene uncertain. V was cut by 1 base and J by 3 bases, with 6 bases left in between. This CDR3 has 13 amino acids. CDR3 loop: CASSLGPYYGYTF. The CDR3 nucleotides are TGTGCCAGCAGTTTAGGGCCTTACTATGGCTACACCTTC.

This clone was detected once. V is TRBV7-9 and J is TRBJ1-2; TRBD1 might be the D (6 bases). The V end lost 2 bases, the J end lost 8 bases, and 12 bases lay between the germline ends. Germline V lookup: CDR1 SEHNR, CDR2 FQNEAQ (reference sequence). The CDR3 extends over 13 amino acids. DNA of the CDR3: TGTGCCAGCAGCTTAATGGGGGCAGTCGGCTACACCTTC. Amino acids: CASSLMGAVGYTF. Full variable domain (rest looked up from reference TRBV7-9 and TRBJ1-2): DTGVSQNPRHKITKRGQNVTFRCDPISEHNRLYWYRQTLGQGPEFLTYFQNEAQLEKSRLLSDRFSAERPKGSFSTLEIQRTEQGDSAMYLCASSLMGAVGYTFGSGTRLTVV.

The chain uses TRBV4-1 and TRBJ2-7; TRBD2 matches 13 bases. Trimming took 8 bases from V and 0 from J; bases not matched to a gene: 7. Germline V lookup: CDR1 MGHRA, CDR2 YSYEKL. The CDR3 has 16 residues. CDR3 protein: CASAPGLAGFSYEQYF. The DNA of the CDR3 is TGCGCCAGCGCGCCGGGACTAGCGGGATTCTCCTACGAGCAGTACTTC.

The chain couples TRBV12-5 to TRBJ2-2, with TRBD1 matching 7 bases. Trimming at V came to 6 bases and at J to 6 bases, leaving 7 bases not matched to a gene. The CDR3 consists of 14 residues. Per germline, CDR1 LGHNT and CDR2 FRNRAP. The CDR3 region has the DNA TGTGCTAGTGGCCCACAGGGGATTGCCGGGGAGCTGTTTTTT. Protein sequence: CASGPQGIAGELFF.

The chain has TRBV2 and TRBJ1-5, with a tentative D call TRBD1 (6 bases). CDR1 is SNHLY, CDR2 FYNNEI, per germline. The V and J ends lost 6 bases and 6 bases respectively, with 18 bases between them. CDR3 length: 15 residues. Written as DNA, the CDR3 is TGTGCCAGCAGGGGGCAGGGGTTGGAGTCTCAGCCCCAGCATTTT. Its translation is CASRGQGLESQPQHF. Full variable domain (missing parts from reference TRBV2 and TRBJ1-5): EPEVTQTPSHQVTQMGQEVILRCVPISNHLYFYWYRQILGQKVEFLVSFYNNEISEKSEIFDDQFSVERPDGSNFTLKIRSTKLEDSAMYFCASRGQGLESQPQHFGDGTRLSIL.

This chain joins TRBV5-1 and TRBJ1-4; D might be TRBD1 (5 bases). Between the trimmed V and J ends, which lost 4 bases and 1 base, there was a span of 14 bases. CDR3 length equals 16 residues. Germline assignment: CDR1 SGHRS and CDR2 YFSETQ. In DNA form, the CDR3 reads TGCGCCAGCAGCCTGAACCAGGGTGGAACTAATGAAAAACTGTTTTTT. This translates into CASSLNQGGTNEKLFF.

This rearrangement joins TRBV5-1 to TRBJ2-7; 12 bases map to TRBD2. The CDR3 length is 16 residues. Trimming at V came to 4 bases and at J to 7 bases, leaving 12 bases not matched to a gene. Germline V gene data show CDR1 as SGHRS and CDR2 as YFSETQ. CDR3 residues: CASSLQTSGRRGEQYF. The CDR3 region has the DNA TGCGCCAGCAGCCTACAAACTAGCGGGAGGCGGGGAGAGCAGTACTTC.